These 17 T cell receptor beta chains were sequenced from one sample in a study of OX40 agonist ivuxolimab in advanced cancers. Clones were sequenced by immunoSEQ multiplex PCR, and TCRdb holds only the in-frame ones, with some missing. The data show more than 65,000 clones, around 89% seen once. This material consisted of CD4+ or CD8+ T cells sorted from blood, taken in a trial of the OX40 agonist ivuxolimab. The receptors come from an adult with an advanced solid tumor such as melanoma, head and neck, liver or kidney cancer.

This chain links TRBV29-1 with TRBJ2-7; 11 nucleotides line up with TRBD1. CDR3 size: 14 residues. Losses at the gene ends were 6 bases for V and 1 base for J; bases not matched to a gene: 5. Germline CDR1 reads SQVTM; CDR2 reads ANQGSEA. Here the CDR3 reads CSVAGTGGSYEQYF. The DNA of the CDR3 is TGCAGCGTCGCCGGGACAGGGGGTTCCTACGAGCAGTACTTC.

The rearrangement uses TRBV15 and TRBJ1-4, with D unresolved. CDR3 length: 12 residues. Looked up from germline, CDR1 is LNHNV and CDR2 is YYDKDF (reference sequence). The ends were cut back, 1 base at V and 14 bases at J, with 11 bases in the middle. The CDR3 loop is CATSRGLAGLFF. DNA of the CDR3: TGTGCCACCAGCAGAGGGCTCGCCGGGCTGTTTTTT.

The rearrangement links TRBV30 to TRBJ2-3, with D maybe TRBD1 (5 bases). The CDR3 totals 15 residues. Germline CDR1 and CDR2: GTSNPN and SVGIG (reference sequence). Trimming pared 0 bases from V and 2 bases from J, leaving 12 bases between. CDR3 sequence: CAWSVRGWDTDTQYF. CDR3 coding DNA: TGTGCCTGGAGTGTAAGGGGCTGGGACACAGATACGCAGTATTTT.

The chain couples TRBV6-5 to TRBJ1-1; no clear D gene. CDR1 is MNHEY and CDR2 is SVGAGI in the germline V gene. CDR3 size: 14 residues. V lost 2 bases and J lost 0, with 7 bases in between. The DNA for the CDR3 is TGTGCCAGCAGTTACAATGGAATGAACACTGAAGCTTTCTTT. Translation: CASSYNGMNTEAFF.

This chain uses TRBV4-2 with TRBJ2-3; 10 bases map to TRBD1. The junction had 9 bases not matched to a gene; V was cut back by 3 bases and J by 3 bases. Germline-derived CDR1 and CDR2 are LGHNA and YNFKEQ. The CDR3 totals 17 residues. The CDR3 here is CASSQANLGQGTDTQYF. For the CDR3, the DNA is TGTGCCAGCAGCCAGGCCAACCTGGGACAGGGGACAGATACGCAGTATTTT.

This rearrangement joins TRBV5-1 to TRBJ2-2; D might be TRBD2 (6 bases). The germline V gene encodes CDR1 SGHRS and CDR2 YFSETQ. The CDR3 extends over 13 amino acids. V lost 4 bases and J 7 bases, leaving 11 bases between the germline ends. Here the CDR3 reads CASSRLDGGELFF. CDR3 coding DNA: TGCGCCAGCAGCCGACTAGACGGCGGGGAGCTGTTTTTT. Together with reference TRBV5-1 and TRBJ2-2, the CDR3 gives the full variable domain: KAGVTQTPRYLIKTRGQQVTLSCSPISGHRSVSWYQQTPGQGLQFLFEYFSETQRNKGNFPGRFSGRQFSNSRSEMNVSTLELGDSALYLCASSRLDGGELFFGEGSRLTVL.

The rearrangement uses TRBV30 and TRBJ1-2; D gene uncertain. The V end lost 1 base, the J end lost 1 base, and 13 bases lay between the germline ends. The CDR3 consists of 15 residues. Germline V CDR1 and CDR2: GTSNPN, SVGIG (reference sequence). The CDR3 sequence is CAWSGWGNNNYGYTF. The CDR3 coding sequence is TGTGCCTGGAGTGGGTGGGGTAACAATAACTATGGCTACACCTTC.

The rearrangement joins TRBV11-2 to TRBJ1-6; 9 nucleotides match TRBD1. Germline V CDR1 and CDR2: SGHAT, FQNNGV. The CDR3 is 14 amino acids. Trimming removed 3 bases from V and 13 bases from J; junction bases left unmatched: 7. The CDR3 nucleotides are TGTGCCAGCAGCTTCGGGGACAGGGAGAGCCCCCTCCACTTT. It is translated as CASSFGDRESPLHF.

The chain couples TRBV30 to TRBJ2-2, with a possible D match to TRBD1 (5 bases). Germline V gene sequence: CDR1 GTSNPN, CDR2 SVGIG (reference sequence). V was shortened by 3 bases and J by 5 bases, with 7 bases between the two germline ends. The CDR3 covers 12 residues. The CDR3 sequence is CAWRAGTGELFF. The CDR3 nucleotides read TGTGCCTGGAGGGCAGGGACCGGGGAGCTGTTTTTT.

The CDR3 loop is CASSWGTGELFF. The CDR3 region has the DNA TGTGCCAGCAGTTGGGGCACCGGGGAGCTGTTTTTT. This rearrangement joins TRBV28 to TRBJ2-2; D not resolved. Looked up from germline, CDR1 is MDHEN and CDR2 is SYDVKM. The V gene lost 4 bases and the J gene lost 4 bases, with 4 bases spanning the gap. The CDR3 loop spans 12 amino acids.

The gene calls are TRBV7-7 and TRBJ1-1; D remains ambiguous. This CDR3 has 13 amino acids. The ends were cut back, 6 bases at V and 3 bases at J, with 11 bases in the middle. CDR1 is SSHAT and CDR2 is FNYEAQ in the germline V gene (reference sequence). The DNA for the CDR3 is TGTGCCAGCAGACGGGTCGAGGACACTGAAGCTTTCTTT. It codes for CASRRVEDTEAFF.

The V call is TRBV7-9, the J call TRBJ1-5; D not resolved. Germline loops: CDR1 SEHNR, CDR2 FQNEAQ (reference sequence). Trimming took off 3 bases at V and 7 bases at J, with 7 bases between the two ends. CDR3 length: 12 amino acids. The DNA for the CDR3 is TGTGCCAGCAGCTTTTTGGGGCAGCCCCAGCATTTT. It codes for CASSFLGQPQHF. The variable domain in full, completed from reference TRBV7-9 and TRBJ1-5, reads DTGVSQNPRHKITKRGQNVTFRCDPISEHNRLYWYRQTLGQGPEFLTYFQNEAQLEKSRLLSDRFSAERPKGSFSTLEIQRTEQGDSAMYLCASSFLGQPQHFGDGTRLSIL.

This chain joins TRBV7-9 and TRBJ2-1; D gene ambiguous. Trimming took off 1 base at V and 6 bases at J, with 7 bases between the two ends. This CDR3 is 13 amino acids long. The germline gives CDR1 SEHNR, CDR2 FQNEAQ (reference sequence). The CDR3 is CASSLGASNEQFF. The CDR3 DNA is TGTGCCAGCAGCTTAGGGGCTAGCAATGAGCAGTTCTTC.

The chain uses TRBV9 and TRBJ2-3; 7 bases fit TRBD1. The J segment lost 2 bases and the V segment lost 0 bases, leaving 3 bases of the junction unmatched. CDR1 is SGDLS and CDR2 is YYNGEE in the germline V gene. The length of the CDR3 is 15 residues. This CDR3 is CASSVGGTATDTQYF. CDR3 bases: TGTGCCAGCAGCGTAGGTGGGACAGCCACAGATACGCAGTATTTT.

This clone was detected only once. Here the CDR3 reads CAIAANTGGASGANVLTF. The CDR3 nucleotides read TGTGCCATCGCAGCAAATACAGGGGGCGCATCTGGGGCCAACGTCCTGACTTTC. V usage is TRBV10-3 and J usage is TRBJ2-6, with TRBD1 matching 9 bases. V shed 8 bases, J shed 1 base, and the junction held 12 bases outside the gene matches. The germline V gene encodes CDR1 ENHRY and CDR2 SYGVKD. This CDR3 has 18 amino acids.

This chain links TRBV18 with TRBJ1-5, with a weak D call TRBD1 (5 bases). This CDR3 has 14 amino acids. Trimming removed 4 bases at V and 6 bases at J, with 13 bases between. The germline gives CDR1 KGHSH, CDR2 LQKENI. CDR3 amino acids: CASSLDSFGQPQHF. CDR3 sequence (DNA): TGTGCCAGCTCACTAGACAGTTTCGGTCAGCCCCAGCATTTT.

This sequence joins TRBV19 and TRBJ2-2; tentatively, D is TRBD1 or TRBD2 (5 bases each). CDR3 length: 16 residues. The germline V and J ends were trimmed by 4 bases and 6 bases, with 18 bases remaining between them. Germline CDR1 LNHDA, CDR2 SQIVND (reference sequence). Here the CDR3 reads CASSSTPGRGAGELFF. The CDR3 bases are TGTGCCAGTAGTAGCACGCCGGGACGAGGAGCCGGGGAGCTGTTTTTT.